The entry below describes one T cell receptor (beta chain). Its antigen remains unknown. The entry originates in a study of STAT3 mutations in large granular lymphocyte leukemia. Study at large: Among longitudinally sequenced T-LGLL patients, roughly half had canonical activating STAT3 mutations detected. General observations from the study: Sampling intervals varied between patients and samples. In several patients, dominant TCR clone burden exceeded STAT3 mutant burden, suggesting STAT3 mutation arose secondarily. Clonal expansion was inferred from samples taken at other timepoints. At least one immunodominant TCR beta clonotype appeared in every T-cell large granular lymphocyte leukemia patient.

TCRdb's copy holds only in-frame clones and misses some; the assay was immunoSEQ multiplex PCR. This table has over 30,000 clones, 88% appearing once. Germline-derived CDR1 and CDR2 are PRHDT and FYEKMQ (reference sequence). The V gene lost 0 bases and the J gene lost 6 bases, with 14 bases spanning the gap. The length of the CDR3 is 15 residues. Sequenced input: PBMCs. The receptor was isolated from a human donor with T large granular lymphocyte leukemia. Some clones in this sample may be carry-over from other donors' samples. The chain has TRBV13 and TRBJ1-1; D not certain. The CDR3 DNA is TGTGCCAGCAGCTTAGGGGTAGTGGCCCGCCCTGAAGCTTTCTTT. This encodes CASSLGVVARPEAFF.